This TCR beta chain was documented in a study of T cells in localized non-small cell lung cancer. Study outcomes and limitations: T cell clonality was highest in uninvolved adjacent lung, above tumor. Sequencing covered just one tumor region, so heterogeneity cannot be ruled out. Appearances in adjacent lung were noted for a median 57 of the top 100 tumor clones.

Note on this clone: The target antigen is unknown.

The protocol was immunoSEQ multiplex PCR, while the TCRdb copy is restricted to in-frame clones and leaves out a portion. Among 23,000 or so clones listed, about 90% were seen once. Trimming shortened V by 4 bases and J by 5 bases, and 21 bases separated the two germline ends. Germline V gene data show CDR1 as SGHTA and CDR2 as FQGNSA. The CDR3 runs 16 residues. The chain uses TRBV7-2 and TRBJ2-7; D may be TRBD2 (5 bases). This sequence was found in a male donor aged 60 or over with stage II squamous cell lung carcinoma. The sample was peripheral blood, taken before any cancer treatment. The CDR3 loop is CASSYPPGAGRDEQYF. DNA for the CDR3: TGTGCCAGCAGCTACCCGCCGGGCGCGGGTAGGGACGAGCAGTACTTC. Variable domain in full (rest from reference TRBV7-2 and TRBJ2-7): GAGVSQSPSNKVTEKGKDVELRCDPISGHTALYWYRQSLGQGLEFLIYFQGNSAPDKSGLPSDRFSAERTGGSVSTLTIQRTQQEDSAVYLCASSYPPGAGRDEQYFGPGTRLTVT.